This TCR beta chain was retrieved from a study of monozygotic twins with inflammatory bowel disease (dated by TCRdb to the late 2010s). Concerning the study at large: The complete study included approximately 28 monozygotic twin pairs: 19 IBD-discordant Danish pairs and nine German pairs, of which four were IBD-concordant and five were IBD-discordant. The search for disease-associated traits relied mainly on comparing IBD patients with their genetically identical healthy co-twins within discordant pairs. Each individual had, on average, about 151 000 unique TCRalpha sequences and 181 000 unique TCRbeta sequences available for analysis. General findings and caveats noted by the study authors: Repertoire similarity did not differ between concordant and discordant twins, which could be due to limited statistical power. TCRbeta repertoire diversity, by inverse Simpson index, was decreased in IBD patients compared with their healthy co-twins. Compared with healthy twins, IBD patients had fewer clonotypes in common with other individuals, a difference most pronounced in patients showing signs of disease activity. No single strong signal or clonotype linked to IBD turned up in the results, so the idea that one exists was not supported. Because patients were on differing immunosuppressive treatments, the repertoires may have picked up extra background noise and inter-individual variability. The analysis was unable to tell apart different T cell subtypes.

A 2.5 ml peripheral blood sample was drawn into PAXgene tubes per donor and stored at -80°C. Total RNA was isolated from whole blood with the PAXgene blood miRNA kit on an automated QIAcube, without T cell sorting. Deep TCRalpha and TCRbeta repertoire profiling with unique molecular barcoding was performed on peripheral blood of monozygotic twin pairs concordant or discordant for inflammatory bowel disease. Smoking habits were recorded for all twin pairs, with individuals classified as current, former or never smokers. Reading the germline V gene gives CDR1 ENHRY and CDR2 SYGVKD. From the cysteine up to the phenylalanine, the CDR3 has a length of 13 residues. The coding DNA is unavailable. To prepare the library, 5' RACE was applied. Each TCR library was prepared from around 3,400 ng of total RNA. For each sample, cDNA synthesis was carried out in eight separate reactions using SMARTScribe reverse transcriptase. Unique molecular identifiers containing a 6-nucleotide sample barcode were introduced through template switching during cDNA synthesis. TCRalpha and TCRbeta cDNA was amplified in two nested PCRs of around 15 and 9 cycles, and bead purification was carried out after each PCR. Before amplification, the cDNA was both treated with uracil DNA-glycosylase and purified with the QIAquick PCR purification kit. The second PCR was the step at which Illumina TruSeq-compatible adapters and sample-specific barcodes were added. Library quality and concentration were checked on TapeStation and Qubit, and libraries were pooled at roughly 5 ng each. Sequencing of pooled libraries was carried out on an Illumina HiSeq2500 single-index Rapid Run using 2 x 100 bp reads and custom sequencing primers. As for how the authors treated the data: UMI-based consensus assembly with MiGEC version 1.2.6 was used to correct PCR and sequencing errors. V(D)J alignment, clonotype assembly and CDR3 extraction were performed with MiXCR version 2.1.1. Gene usage, clonotype sharing and MAIT/NKT TCR abundance were normalised by analysing the top 1000, 10 000 and 20 000 clonotypes per sample. Diversity was computed as the inverse Simpson index with the vegan R package after downsampling to 27 000 UMIs. Paired Mann-Whitney U tests on discordant twin pairs were used, with Benjamini-Hochberg multiple-testing correction. TCRdb reprocessed the reads, reporting each CDR3 protein sequence once and no DNA. In this record, the V and J calls reflect TCRdb's handling and not the investigators' own analysis. In this sample's table one finds some 190,000 distinct CDR3 sequences. The ten largest clones capture around 7.6% of the sample.

Remarks on this clonotype: This clone's antigen is unknown.

The specimen sequenced was blood. The V and J genes are TRBV10-3 and TRBJ2-5; checking the TCRdb D call of TRBD2 is not possible without DNA. This receptor was obtained from a human donor with ulcerative colitis or Crohn's disease, or a healthy co-twin of an affected twin (not recorded which). The CDR3: CAIRGAVQETQYF.